This T cell receptor (beta chain) was sequenced in a study of T cells in Graves' hyperthyroidism and ophthalmopathy. Researchers took RNA transcripts and amplified the TCR beta CDR3 regions from them. When the TCR CDR3 underwent first-round RT-PCR, the HTBI primer set was used. TCRdb independently ran MiXCR on the multiplex PCR reads; one entry per CDR3 protein. This table has about 270,000 distinct CDR3 sequences, around a quarter appearing once. The CDR3 length is 15 residues. Germline CDR1 DFQATT, CDR2 SNEGSKA (reference sequence). V lost 3 bases and J lost 3, with 17 bases in between. V is TRBV20-1 and J is TRBJ1-1, with no clear D. This receptor was taken from a man in his forties with Graves' hyperthyroidism that later progressed to Graves' ophthalmopathy. Input material: blood. This CDR3 is CSASPSEVPYTEAFF. Here the CDR3 DNA reads TGCAGTGCTAGCCCATCAGAGGTCCCATACACTGAAGCTTTCTTT.